This T cell receptor (beta chain) is from a study of cytomegalovirus exposure and HLA in healthy donors. The study's findings and limits: Rarity characterized most TCR sequences, yet some public TCRs appeared in many donors.

PCR was performed using 60 Vbeta and 13 Jbeta primers. Profiling relied on immunoSEQ multiplex PCR, and the TCRdb table lists in-frame clones only, not all of them. Of around 130,000 clones in the sample, 80% to 90% are singletons; the top ten hold around 3%. Turning to this clone: The antigen is not known.

Donors were ostensibly healthy at sampling, although undocumented immune exposures were probable. Germline-derived CDR1 and CDR2 are GTSNPN and SVGIG (reference sequence). Germline trimming cut 1 base from V and 7 bases from J; bases unmatched to any gene: 6. The CDR3 runs to 14 residues. The chain uses TRBV30 and TRBJ1-4; TRBD1 agrees at 7 bases. The source material was PBMCs. This receptor was identified in a woman younger than 30 in good health and CMV-seropositive. The CDR3: CAWSGPQGGEKLFF. In nucleotides, the CDR3 is TGTGCCTGGAGTGGACCGCAGGGGGGTGAAAAACTGTTTTTT.